The 17 T cell receptor beta chains presented below share a single source sample, sequenced in a study of shared clonotypes between healthy human individuals. Measured with immunoSEQ multiplex PCR; TCRdb has only the in-frame clones, and not every one. The top ten hold approximately 0.4% of the sample, which has approximately 1.5 million clones, around 98.5% seen once. Sequencing input: naive CD4+ T cells sorted from blood. Subset defined: CD45RA+ positively selected. These receptors originate from a young man in good health.

With regard to this clone: Other DNA sequences of this sample code for an identical CDR3. The J gene is TRBJ2-1, the V gene TRBV5-6, with D possibly being TRBD1 (6 bases). Germline V gene lookup returns CDR1 SGHDT and CDR2 YYEEEE. There are 14 residues in the CDR3. V was cut by 4 bases and J by 4 bases, with 12 bases left in between. The CDR3 loop reads CASSLQGAYNEQFF. The CDR3 DNA is TGTGCCAGCAGCCTACAGGGCGCGTACAATGAGCAGTTCTTC. Complete variable domain (other parts from reference TRBV5-6 and TRBJ2-1): DAGVTQSPTHLIKTRGQQVTLRCSPKSGHDTVSWYQQALGQGPQFIFQYYEEEERQRGNFPDRFSGHQFPNYSSELNVNALLLGDSALYLCASSLQGAYNEQFFGPGTRLTVL.

The chain uses TRBV6-1 and TRBJ1-3, with unresolved D. The CDR3 covers 17 residues. Germline lookup yields CDR1 MNHNS and CDR2 SASEGT. V was shortened by 0 bases and J by 1 base, with 13 bases between the two germline ends. The CDR3 DNA sequence: TGTGCCAGCAGTGAAGCGCCCTGGAGAATATCTGGAAACACCATATATTTT. It is translated as CASSEAPWRISGNTIYF.

This clone showed up just once. This chain uses TRBV4-2 with TRBJ2-3; 10 positions agree with TRBD2. Trimming cost V 5 bases and J 2 bases; bases outside gene matches: 7. In germline, CDR1 is LGHNA, CDR2 YNFKEQ. The CDR3 consists of 16 residues. In DNA form, the CDR3 reads TGTGCCAGCAGCTCTCTAGCGGGAGAACACACAGATACGCAGTATTTT. Its protein product is CASSSLAGEHTDTQYF.

The chain links TRBV19 to TRBJ2-7; the D gene is possibly TRBD2 (6 bases). Germline assignment: CDR1 LNHDA and CDR2 SQIVND (reference sequence). CDR3 length equals 15 residues. Between the trimmed V and J ends, which lost 4 bases and 1 base, there was a span of 14 bases. The CDR3: CASSRFGTSSYEQYF. CDR3 nucleotides: TGTGCCAGTAGTAGGTTCGGGACTTCGTCCTACGAGCAGTACTTC.

The chain is built from TRBV19 and TRBJ2-2, with D possibly being TRBD2 (6 bases). The CDR3 extends over 16 amino acids. Deletions cut 2 bases from V and 7 bases from J, with 17 bases between. Per the germline V gene, CDR1 is LNHDA and CDR2 is SQIVND (reference sequence). CDR3 loop: CASSINLGGTGGELFF. CDR3 DNA: TGTGCCAGTAGTATAAATTTGGGGGGTACTGGCGGGGAGCTGTTTTTT.

The CDR3 sequence is CASGQDLYNEQFF. The DNA for the CDR3 is TGTGCCAGCGGTCAGGACTTATACAATGAGCAGTTCTTC. V and J are TRBV2 and TRBJ2-1; D is perhaps TRBD2 (5 bases). V lost 8 bases and J lost 4, with 12 bases in between. The CDR3 contains 13 residues. Germline V CDR1 and CDR2: SNHLY, FYNNEI.

J is TRBJ1-2 and V is TRBV7-2; D is possibly TRBD1 (5 bases). Trimming shortened V by 7 bases and J by 1 base, and 19 bases separated the two germline ends. The CDR3 runs 16 residues. Germline CDR1 reads SGHTA; CDR2 reads FQGNSA. The CDR3 nucleotides are TGTGCCAGCACCCCAGTCGAGGGGAGGAATAACTATGGCTACACCTTC. Translation gives CASTPVEGRNNYGYTF.

The J gene is TRBJ1-5, the V gene TRBV2; D is undetermined. The CDR3 totals 15 residues. V was clipped by 6 bases and J by 5 bases, with 17 bases between them. Germline V gives CDR1 SNHLY, CDR2 FYNNEI. The CDR3 here is CASRLDQIDYQPQHF. CDR3 nucleotides: TGTGCCAGCAGGCTGGACCAGATTGATTATCAGCCCCAGCATTTT.

The chain couples TRBV29-1 to TRBJ1-2; D perhaps matches TRBD1 (6 bases). The CDR3 is made up of 12 amino acids. Trimming took 6 bases from V and 7 from J, leaving 15 bases between them. Germline CDR1 SQVTM, CDR2 ANQGSEA. Here the CDR3 DNA reads TGCAGCGTGGCCTTTGGGGGGCCTGGCTACACCTTC. It translates to CSVAFGGPGYTF.

This sequence joins TRBV4-3 and TRBJ1-3; D gene unclear. CDR3 length: 12 amino acids. V was shortened by 0 bases and J by 7 bases, with 4 bases between the two germline ends. Per germline, CDR1 LGHNA and CDR2 YSLEER. CDR3 sequence: CASSQDWNTIYF. DNA of the CDR3: TGCGCCAGCAGCCAAGATTGGAACACCATATATTTT.

The chain links TRBV5-1 to TRBJ2-6; D remains ambiguous. The germline CDR1 and CDR2 sequences are SGHRS and YFSETQ. Trimming took off 6 bases at V and 2 bases at J, with 9 bases between the two ends. The CDR3 is made up of 14 amino acids. CDR3 amino acids: CASKGSPGANVLTF. The CDR3 nucleotides are TGCGCCAGCAAAGGTTCCCCTGGGGCCAACGTCCTGACTTTC.

This clone is a singleton in its sample. This chain connects TRBV20-1 to TRBJ2-3, with a weak D call TRBD2 (5 bases). With 7 bases removed from V and 4 bases from J, the gap between germline ends came to 9 bases. The CDR3 is 11 residues long. CDR1 and CDR2 from the germline V gene are DFQATT and SNEGSKA (reference sequence). CDR3 region: CSVGSSDTQYF. The CDR3 DNA is TGCAGTGTAGGGAGCTCAGATACGCAGTATTTT.

The gene calls are TRBV6-1 and TRBJ1-3; the D is unclear. The V end was cut by 3 bases, the J end by 2 bases, with 8 bases between. The CDR3 covers 14 residues. Germline lookup yields CDR1 MNHNS and CDR2 SASEGT. The CDR3 reads CASSEGFPGNTIYF. The CDR3 nucleotides are TGTGCCAGCAGTGAGGGCTTCCCTGGAAACACCATATATTTT.

The chain is built from TRBV10-3 and TRBJ2-2, with D perhaps matching TRBD2 (5 bases). The germline V gene encodes CDR1 ENHRY and CDR2 SYGVKD. With 2 bases removed from V and 4 bases from J, the gap between germline ends came to 11 bases. The CDR3 is made up of 15 amino acids. CDR3 coding DNA: TGTGCCATCAGTGAGGCCGGACTTTCCACCGGGGAGCTGTTTTTT. It specifies CAISEAGLSTGELFF.

The V gene is TRBV7-9, the J gene TRBJ2-3; TRBD2 aligns across 7 bases. Trimming took 3 bases from V and 0 from J; bases not matched to a gene: 6. This CDR3 is 16 amino acids long. CDR1 SEHNR and CDR2 FQNEAQ come from the germline V gene (reference sequence). The CDR3 DNA follows: TGTGCCAGCAGCTTCCTAACTAGCGTAAGCACAGATACGCAGTATTTT. It encodes CASSFLTSVSTDTQYF.

The chain combines TRBV7-2 with TRBJ2-5; TRBD1 aligns across 10 bases. This CDR3 comprises 13 residues. CDR1 is SGHTA, CDR2 FQGNSA, per germline. Germline trimming cut 7 bases from V and 5 bases from J; bases unmatched to any gene: 4. CDR3 protein: CASNRQGAETQYF. The CDR3, as DNA: TGTGCCAGCAACCGACAGGGGGCGGAGACCCAGTACTTC. Full variable domain (missing parts from reference TRBV7-2 and TRBJ2-5): GAGVSQSPSNKVTEKGKDVELRCDPISGHTALYWYRQSLGQGLEFLIYFQGNSAPDKSGLPSDRFSAERTGGSVSTLTIQRTQQEDSAVYLCASNRQGAETQYFGPGTRLLVL.

The V gene is TRBV5-1, the J gene TRBJ2-7, with 9 nucleotides matching TRBD1. Germline CDR1 and CDR2: SGHRS and YFSETQ. After removal of 4 bases from V and 2 bases from J, the junction contained 13 bases not matched to a gene. The CDR3 sequence is 17 residues long. CDR3 in amino acids: CASSPAQGQGIPYEQYF. CDR3 in DNA: TGCGCCAGCAGCCCTGCCCAAGGACAGGGGATCCCCTACGAGCAGTACTTC.